Reported below is one T cell receptor (beta chain). Its target is unknown. Primers used in a second PCR of about 7 to 12 cycles were a sample-barcoded 5' primer and a J-beta primer mix. TCRdb re-called the 5' RACE reads with MiXCR, one entry per CDR3 protein. The sample yields over 1,200,000 distinct CDR3 sequences, almost 60% seen once. The sample is drawn from a study of blood T cells in healthy people across ages. About the study: The template switching approach captured approximately one barcoded beta molecule for every two T cells. Study outcomes and limitations: Relative to aged donors, long-lived donors carried more naive CD4+ cells and displayed higher diversity. While age rose, TCR beta diversity per million T cells dropped in a roughly linear way. Diversity of TCR beta correlated strongly with naive T cell percentage.

The TCR was taken from a young man in good health. The sample consisted of blood.

The CDR3 spells CASTREGVNYGYTF. For the CDR3, the DNA is TGCGCCAGCACCAGAGAGGGTGTAAACTATGGCTACACCTTC. This chain links TRBV10-2 with TRBJ1-2; no clear D. There are 14 residues in the CDR3. Trimming left V 7 bases short and J 2 bases short, with 14 bases between. Germline CDR1 reads WSHSY; CDR2 reads SAAADI.